One and the same sample provided the 17 T cell receptor beta chains below, sequenced in a study of spatial heterogeneity in lung cancer. The time point: sample taken at primary tumor resection. Antigens of these TCRs are unknown. MiXCR was run by TCRdb on the 5' RACE reads, yielding one entry per CDR3 protein. The sample records around 4,300 distinct CDR3 sequences, 8.5% being singletons. Whole-study findings and limits: The number of expanded tumor alpha and beta chains correlated with mutation number.

Sequencing used lung tumor tissue, obtained at surgery. The origin of the receptors is a male donor with early-stage non-small cell lung cancer.

The chain combines TRBV4-3 with TRBJ2-7; maybe TRBD1 (7 bases). Trimming shortened V by 3 bases and J by 0 bases, and 9 bases separated the two germline ends. This CDR3 region has 14 residues. Germline loops: CDR1 LGHNA, CDR2 YSLEER. The CDR3 DNA follows: TGCGCCAGCAGCCAGCGGGACAGCTCCTACGAGCAGTACTTC. This encodes CASSQRDSSYEQYF.

The sample holds many counts of this clonotype. The chain couples TRBV19 to TRBJ1-1; D is possibly TRBD1 (5 bases). Trimming shortened V by 2 bases and J by 6 bases, and 10 bases separated the two germline ends. CDR1 and CDR2 (germline): LNHDA, SQIVND (reference sequence). This CDR3 spans 13 amino acids. The chain's CDR3 is CASSISLGAEAFF. DNA for the CDR3: TGTGCCAGTAGTATATCCCTGGGGGCTGAAGCTTTCTTT.

In its sample, this clonotype ranks as medium-sized. V and J are TRBV5-6 and TRBJ1-4; D might be TRBD1 (6 bases). Per germline, CDR1 SGHDT and CDR2 YYEEEE. The CDR3 has 14 residues. The V end was cut by 6 bases, the J end by 7 bases, with 16 bases between. DNA of the CDR3: TGTGCCAGCACCTTAAGGACAGACGGTGAAAAACTGTTTTTT. The encoded protein is CASTLRTDGEKLFF.

This clonotype was seen ten or more times. The chain combines TRBV29-1 with TRBJ2-1, with 12 bases fitting TRBD2. Germline V gene sequence: CDR1 SQVTM, CDR2 ANQGSEA. J lost 10 bases, V lost 5 bases, and 6 bases had no gene match. The CDR3 length is 13 residues. The CDR3 protein is CSVRTSGIGEQFF. In DNA form, the CDR3 reads TGCAGCGTTCGGACTAGCGGGATCGGAGAGCAGTTCTTC.

This clonotype is labeled medium-sized. The V and J genes are TRBV5-8 and TRBJ2-3; D ambiguous. The CDR3 covers 15 residues. Germline lookup yields CDR1 SGHTS and CDR2 YDEGEE. V gave up 5 bases and J gave up 2 bases, with 15 bases separating them. CDR3 sequence reads: CASSADLPHTDTQYF. The CDR3 coding sequence is TGTGCCAGCAGTGCTGACCTTCCCCACACAGATACGCAGTATTTT.

In this sample, this clonotype is medium-sized. This sequence joins TRBV20-1 and TRBJ1-1; D ambiguous. Germline CDR1 DFQATT, CDR2 SNEGSKA (reference sequence). The CDR3 covers 14 residues. V gave up 6 bases and J gave up 0 bases, with 14 bases separating them. The CDR3 nucleotides are TGCAGTGCCCAGGAGACGGGAATGAACACTGAAGCTTTCTTT. Translated, it gives CSAQETGMNTEAFF.

This clonotype is judged medium-sized. This chain uses TRBV24-1 with TRBJ2-5; weak D call: TRBD2 (5 bases). CDR3 length equals 13 residues. V was pared by 5 bases and J by 7 bases, with 13 bases between. Germline loops: CDR1 KGHDR, CDR2 SFDVKD. Here the CDR3 DNA reads TGTGCCACCAGTGGCAGCGGCCCAGGGACCCAGTACTTC. Residues: CATSGSGPGTQYF.

The chain combines TRBV29-1 with TRBJ2-5, with D maybe TRBD1 (5 bases). This CDR3 has 12 residues. Trimming cost V 4 bases and J 4 bases, with 10 bases left between them. Germline V gives CDR1 SQVTM, CDR2 ANQGSEA. CDR3 loop: CSVVEQGETQYF. For the CDR3, the DNA is TGCAGCGTTGTGGAGCAGGGAGAGACCCAGTACTTC.

This clonotype counts as medium-sized. The chain has TRBV20-1 and TRBJ1-2, with 10 positions matching TRBD1. Germline V gives CDR1 DFQATT, CDR2 SNEGSKA (reference sequence). This CDR3 has 13 amino acids. J was trimmed by 6 bases and V by 3 bases; bases with no gene match: 4. CDR3 sequence reads: CSASDRGHHGYTF. Here the CDR3 DNA reads TGCAGTGCTAGCGACAGGGGGCACCATGGCTACACCTTC.

Regarding this clonotype: This clone may be a read error of a much larger clone one base away. The CDR3 ends on some other residue instead of the conserved phenylalanine or tryptophan, so this is likely a read error. In nucleotides, the CDR3 is TGTGCCAGCAGCCCCGCGGGAGGTTACGAGCAGTACCTC. This sequence encodes CASSPAGGYEQYL. This chain joins TRBV7-9 and TRBJ2-7, with TRBD2 matching 8 bases. J was trimmed by 4 bases and V by 5 bases; bases with no gene match: 4. Germline V gene sequence: CDR1 SEHNR, CDR2 FQNEAQ (reference sequence). This CDR3 has 13 amino acids.

Sample share makes this clonotype medium-sized. The chain joins TRBV2 to TRBJ2-6, with TRBD1 as a possible D gene (8 bases). The CDR3 has 16 residues. V lost 10 bases, J lost 2 bases, and 18 bases lay in between. Germline V gene data show CDR1 as SNHLY and CDR2 as FYNNEI. For the CDR3, the DNA is TGTGCCACCACACAGGGGGGGGTTGCTGGGGCCAACGTCCTGACTTTC. Its protein is CATTQGGVAGANVLTF.

In its sample, this clonotype ranks as medium-sized (0.01 to 0.1%). The rearrangement uses TRBV28 and TRBJ2-5, with D hard to call. Trimming left V 4 bases short and J 5 bases short, with 5 bases between. Germline CDR1 is MDHEN and CDR2 is SYDVKM. The CDR3 has 11 amino acids. This CDR3 reads CASSSRETQYF. In DNA, the CDR3 is TGTGCCAGCAGTTCAAGGGAGACCCAGTACTTC.

By frequency in the sample, this clonotype is medium-sized. The gene calls are TRBV7-9 and TRBJ2-5; possibly TRBD1 for D (5 bases). The CDR3 sequence is 17 residues long. Germline V lookup: CDR1 SEHNR, CDR2 FQNEAQ (reference sequence). Trimming took 3 bases from V and 2 from J, leaving 19 bases between them. CDR3 amino acids: CASSLNPFEQVQETQYF. DNA of the CDR3: TGTGCCAGCAGCTTGAACCCTTTTGAACAGGTACAAGAGACCCAGTACTTC.

This clonotype is medium-sized in the sample. The gene calls are TRBV6-2 or TRBV6-3 and TRBJ1-5; 7 nucleotides align to TRBD1. V dropped 6 bases and J dropped 4; count of bases not matched to a gene: 6. This CDR3 is 14 amino acids long. Germline V gives CDR1 MNHEY, CDR2 SVGEGT. The CDR3 sequence: CASRARDRNQPQHF. The CDR3 DNA sequence: TGTGCCAGCAGAGCCCGGGACAGAAATCAGCCCCAGCATTTT.

There are a few counts of this clonotype. The chain combines TRBV5-1 with TRBJ1-5; tentatively, D is TRBD1 (6 bases). CDR3 length equals 16 residues. V lost 4 bases to trimming and J lost 0 bases, with 14 bases between them. The germline V gene has CDR1 SGHRS and CDR2 YFSETQ. The CDR3 spells CASSPGHGDSNQPQHF. In DNA form, the CDR3 reads TGCGCCAGCAGCCCGGGACATGGAGATAGCAATCAGCCCCAGCATTTT. The full variable domain, rest sourced from reference TRBV5-1 and TRBJ1-5, is KAGVTQTPRYLIKTRGQQVTLSCSPISGHRSVSWYQQTPGQGLQFLFEYFSETQRNKGNFPGRFSGRQFSNSRSEMNVSTLELGDSALYLCASSPGHGDSNQPQHFGDGTRLSIL.

This clonotype is medium-sized (0.01 to 0.1%) within its sample. The J gene is TRBJ2-1, the V gene TRBV29-1; D is possibly TRBD1 (6 bases). The V end was cut by 7 bases, the J end by 0 bases, with 13 bases between. Germline V CDR1 and CDR2: SQVTM, ANQGSEA. This CDR3 comprises 14 residues. The CDR3 here is CSGKTGSSYNEQFF. The DNA for the CDR3 is TGCAGCGGGAAAACAGGGTCCTCCTACAATGAGCAGTTCTTC.

Relative to its sample, this clonotype is medium-sized. V is TRBV6-2 or TRBV6-3 and J is TRBJ1-6; the D is unclear. Germline V gene lookup returns CDR1 MNHEY and CDR2 SVGEGT. The CDR3 is 13 amino acids. The V gene lost 10 bases and the J gene lost 7 bases, with 14 bases spanning the gap. CDR3 protein: CATKSGRNSPLHF. Written as DNA, the CDR3 is TGTGCCACCAAAAGTGGTCGGAATTCACCCCTCCACTTT.